Below, one T cell receptor (beta chain) is given with its context. Repertoires were generated with immunoSEQ multiplex PCR, while TCRdb's copy carries only in-frame clones and drops some. The sample has more than 7,500 clones; roughly 63% are singletons. Germline CDR1 SGHTA, CDR2 FQGNSA. This CDR3 has 16 residues. V lost 6 bases, J lost 3 bases, and 10 bases stayed unmatched. The sample comes from a study of sequential checkpoint blockade in melanoma. Study background: Both treatment sequences were followed by maintenance nivolumab.

Treatment reported: randomized to nivolumab then ipilimumab (arm A) or the reverse (arm B). Specimen: CD8+ T cells sorted from blood (inferred from file names), collected from a patient given nivolumab and ipilimumab in sequence. The receptor was derived from a human donor with melanoma. The V call is TRBV7-2, the J call TRBJ2-5; 10 bases agree with TRBD2. DNA for the CDR3: TGTGCCAGCAGTCGGATAGCGGGGGGTAAAGAAGAGACCCAGTACTTC. Encoded protein: CASSRIAGGKEETQYF.